The 10 T cell receptor beta chains given below trace back to one sample, sequenced in a study of neurological immune-mediated disorders. TCRdb ran MiXCR on the 5' RACE reads and lists one entry per CDR3 protein. Of 70,000 or so distinct CDR3 sequences in the sample, 3.2% are singletons; the top ten hold around 5.2%. Input material: PBMCs. The source is a woman in her fifties or sixties with multiple sclerosis.

This clonotype was found many times. The genes are TRBV28 and TRBJ2-7; D is unresolved. Germline V gene data show CDR1 as MDHEN and CDR2 as SYDVKM. Trimming cost V 5 bases and J 3 bases, with 8 bases left between them. The CDR3 consists of 12 residues. The DNA of the CDR3 is TGTGCCAGCAGTGTCAGAGGCTACGAGCAGTACTTC. Amino acid sequence: CASSVRGYEQYF.

This clonotype was seen repeatedly, ten times or more. V usage is TRBV6-2 or TRBV6-3 and J usage is TRBJ1-5; D possibly corresponds to TRBD1 (5 bases). The ends were cut back, 2 bases at V and 5 bases at J, with 25 bases in the middle. Germline CDR1 MNHEY, CDR2 SVGEGT. The CDR3 spans 19 residues. The CDR3 nucleotides are TGTGCCAGCAGTTACCCTCCATGGGACGCGATCATCCAACATCAGCCCCAGCATTTT. It is translated as CASSYPPWDAIIQHQPQHF.

This clonotype was picked up many times. This chain connects TRBV11-1 to TRBJ1-1; D gene ambiguous. Germline V CDR1 and CDR2: SGHAT, FQDESV (reference sequence). The ends were cut back, 5 bases at V and 1 base at J, with 8 bases in the middle. The CDR3 has 13 amino acids. The CDR3 DNA reads TGTGCCAGCAGCCTCATTACGAACACTGAAGCTTTCTTT. It yields the protein CASSLITNTEAFF. Full variable domain (outside the CDR3, taken from reference TRBV11-1 and TRBJ1-1): EAEVAQSPRYKITEKSQAVAFWCDPISGHATLYWYRQILGQGPELLVQFQDESVVDDSQLPKDRFSAERLKGVDSTLKIQPAELGDSAMYLCASSLITNTEAFFGQGTRLTVV.

At least ten counts were recorded for this clonotype. The chain links TRBV5-1 to TRBJ1-1; TRBD1 matches 7 bases. This CDR3 region has 15 residues. Germline CDR1 reads SGHRS; CDR2 reads YFSETQ. With 0 bases clipped from V and 1 base from J, the junction kept 3 bases outside the gene matches. DNA for the CDR3: TGCGCCAGCAGCTTGGAGCCAGGGGGGAACACTGAAGCTTTCTTT. Its protein is CASSLEPGGNTEAFF.

There are many counts of this clonotype. The chain joins TRBV9 to TRBJ1-2; no firm D call. There are 15 residues in the CDR3. V shed 0 bases and J shed 2 bases, with 11 bases lying between them. Looked up from germline, CDR1 is SGDLS and CDR2 is YYNGEE. CDR3: CASSVGQAVNYGYTF. CDR3 nucleotides: TGTGCCAGCAGCGTAGGGCAGGCGGTAAACTATGGCTACACCTTC.

This clonotype was found many times. The chain has TRBV20-1 and TRBJ1-4; D not resolved. The germline V and J ends were trimmed by 2 bases and 7 bases, with 5 bases remaining between them. Per the germline V gene, CDR1 is DFQATT and CDR2 is SNEGSKA (reference sequence). CDR3 length: 11 residues. CDR3 in amino acids: CSARLGEKLFF. The CDR3, as DNA: TGCAGTGCTAGATTGGGTGAAAAACTGTTTTTT.

The sample holds many counts of this clonotype. The chain joins TRBV7-2 to TRBJ2-2, with 7 bases that match TRBD1. The V gene's germline CDR1 is SGHTA and CDR2 FQGNSA. This CDR3 has 17 residues. J lost 0 bases, V lost 1 base, and 5 bases had no gene match. CDR3 sequence: CASSLDWTGANTGELFF. Written as DNA, the CDR3 is TGTGCCAGCAGCTTAGATTGGACAGGAGCGAACACCGGGGAGCTGTTTTTT.

This clonotype was detected many times. The V and J genes are TRBV7-9 and TRBJ1-2; D gene unclear. V lost 5 bases and J 4 bases, leaving 8 bases between the germline ends. Germline-derived CDR1 and CDR2 are SEHNR and FQNEAQ (reference sequence). The CDR3 loop spans 12 amino acids. CDR3 in DNA: TGTGCCAGCAGCCCACCCGGCTATGGCTACACCTTC. This codes for CASSPPGYGYTF.

This clonotype was counted a few times. This rearrangement joins TRBV11-3 to TRBJ2-3, with TRBD2 identical over 14 bases. V was clipped by 4 bases and J by 6 bases; unmatched bases: 6. The CDR3 sequence is 16 residues long. Germline CDR1 and CDR2: SGHNT and YENEEA. As DNA, the CDR3 is TGTGCCAGCAGCTACGGGACTAGCGGGAGATCTGATACGCAGTATTTT. Translation: CASSYGTSGRSDTQYF.

In this sample, this clonotype turned up many times. The chain employs TRBV29-1 and TRBJ2-7, with D unresolved. With 6 bases removed from V and 2 bases from J, the gap between germline ends came to 11 bases. Germline V CDR1 and CDR2: SQVTM, ANQGSEA. This CDR3 comprises 12 residues. CDR3 bases: TGCAGCGTACGTTCGTCCCCCTACGAGCAGTACTTC. Residues: CSVRSSPYEQYF.